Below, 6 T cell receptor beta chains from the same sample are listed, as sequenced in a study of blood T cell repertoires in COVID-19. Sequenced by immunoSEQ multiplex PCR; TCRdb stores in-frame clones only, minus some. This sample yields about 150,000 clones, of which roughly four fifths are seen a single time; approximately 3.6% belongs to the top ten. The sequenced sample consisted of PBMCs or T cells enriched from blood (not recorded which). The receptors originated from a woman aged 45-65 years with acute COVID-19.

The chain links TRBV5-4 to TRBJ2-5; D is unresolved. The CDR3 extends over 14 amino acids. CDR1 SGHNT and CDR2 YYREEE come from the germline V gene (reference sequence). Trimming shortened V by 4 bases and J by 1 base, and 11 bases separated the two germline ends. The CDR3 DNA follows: TGTGCCAGCAGCGGGCTGGGCAGCCAAGAGACCCAGTACTTC. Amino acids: CASSGLGSQETQYF.

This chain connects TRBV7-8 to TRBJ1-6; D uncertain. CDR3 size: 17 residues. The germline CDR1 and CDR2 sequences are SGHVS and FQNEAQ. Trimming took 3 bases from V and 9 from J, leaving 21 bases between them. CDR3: CASSFHTDKSSRSPLHF. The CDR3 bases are TGTGCCAGCAGCTTCCATACCGACAAAAGTTCGCGTTCACCCCTCCACTTT.

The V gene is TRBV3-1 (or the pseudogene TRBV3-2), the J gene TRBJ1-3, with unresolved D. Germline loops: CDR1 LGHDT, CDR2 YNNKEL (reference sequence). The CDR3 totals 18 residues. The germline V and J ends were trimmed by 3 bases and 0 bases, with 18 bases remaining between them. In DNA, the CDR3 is TGTGCCAGCAGCCACCTCCCCTGGGGAGCGTTCTCTGGAAACACCATATATTTT. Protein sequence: CASSHLPWGAFSGNTIYF.

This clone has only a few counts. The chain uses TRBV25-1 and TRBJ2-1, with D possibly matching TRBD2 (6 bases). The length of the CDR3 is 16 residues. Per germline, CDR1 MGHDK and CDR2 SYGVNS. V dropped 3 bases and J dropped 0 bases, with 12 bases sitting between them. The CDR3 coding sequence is TGTGCCAGCAGTGACGTTCGTAGCGGCTCCTACAATGAGCAGTTCTTC. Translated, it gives CASSDVRSGSYNEQFF.

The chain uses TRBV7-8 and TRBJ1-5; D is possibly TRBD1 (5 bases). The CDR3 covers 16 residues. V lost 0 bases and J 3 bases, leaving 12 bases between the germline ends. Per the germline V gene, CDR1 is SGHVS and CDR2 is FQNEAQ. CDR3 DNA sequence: TGTGCCAGCAGCTTAGCGGGGGGGGTGGCCAATCAGCCCCAGCATTTT. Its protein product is CASSLAGGVANQPQHF.

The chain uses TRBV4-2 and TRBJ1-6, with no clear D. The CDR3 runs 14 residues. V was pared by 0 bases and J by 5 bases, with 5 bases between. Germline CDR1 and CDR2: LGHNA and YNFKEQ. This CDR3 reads CASSQEADNSPLHF. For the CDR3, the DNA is TGTGCCAGCAGCCAAGAGGCTGATAATTCACCCCTCCACTTT.